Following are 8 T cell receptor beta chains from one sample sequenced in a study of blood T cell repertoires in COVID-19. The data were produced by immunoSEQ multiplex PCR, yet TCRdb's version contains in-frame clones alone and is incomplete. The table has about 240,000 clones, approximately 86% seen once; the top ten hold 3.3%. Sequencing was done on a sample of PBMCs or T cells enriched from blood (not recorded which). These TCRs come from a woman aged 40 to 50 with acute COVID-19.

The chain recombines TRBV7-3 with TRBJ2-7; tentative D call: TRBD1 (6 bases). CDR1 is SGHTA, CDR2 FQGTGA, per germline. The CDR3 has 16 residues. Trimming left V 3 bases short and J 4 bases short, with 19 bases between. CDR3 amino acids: CASSFTGPPSQYEQYF. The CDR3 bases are TGTGCCAGCAGCTTTACAGGGCCCCCCTCTCAATACGAGCAGTACTTC. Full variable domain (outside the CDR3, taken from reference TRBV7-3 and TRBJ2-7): GAGVSQTPSNKVTEKGKYVELRCDPISGHTALYWYRQSLGQGPEFLIYFQGTGAADDSGLPNDRFFAVRPEGSVSTLKIQRTERGDSAVYLCASSFTGPPSQYEQYFGPGTRLTVT.

In nucleotides, the CDR3 is TGTGCCAGCAGCTCCACTAGCGGTAATGAAAAACTGTTTTTT. As protein: CASSSTSGNEKLFF. The gene calls are TRBV7-9 and TRBJ1-4; D gene unclear. Trimming removed 4 bases from V and 4 bases from J, with 10 bases in between. There are 14 residues in the CDR3. Per the germline V gene, CDR1 is SEHNR and CDR2 is FQNEAQ (reference sequence). Drawing the rest from reference TRBV7-9 and TRBJ1-4, the complete variable domain is DTGVSQNPRHKITKRGQNVTFRCDPISEHNRLYWYRQTLGQGPEFLTYFQNEAQLEKSRLLSDRFSAERPKGSFSTLEIQRTEQGDSAMYLCASSSTSGNEKLFFGSGTQLSVL.

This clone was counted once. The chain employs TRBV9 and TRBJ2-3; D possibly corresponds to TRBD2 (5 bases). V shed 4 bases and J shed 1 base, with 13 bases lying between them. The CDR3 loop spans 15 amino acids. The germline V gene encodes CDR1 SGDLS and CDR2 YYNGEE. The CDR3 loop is CASSSGLWGTDTQYF. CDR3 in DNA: TGTGCCAGCAGCTCCGGACTTTGGGGCACAGATACGCAGTATTTT. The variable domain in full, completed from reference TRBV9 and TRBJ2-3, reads DSGVTQTPKHLITATGQRVTLRCSPRSGDLSVYWYQQSLDQGLQFLIQYYNGEERAKGNILERFSAQQFPDLHSELNLSSLELGDSALYFCASSSGLWGTDTQYFGPGTRLTVL.

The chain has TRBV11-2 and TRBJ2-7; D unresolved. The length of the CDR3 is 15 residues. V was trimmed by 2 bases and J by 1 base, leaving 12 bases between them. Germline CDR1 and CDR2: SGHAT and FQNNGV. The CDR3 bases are TGTGCCAGCAGCTTACGTTGGGCCCAGTCCTACGAGCAGTACTTC. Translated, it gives CASSLRWAQSYEQYF. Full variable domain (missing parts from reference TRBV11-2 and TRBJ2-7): EAGVAQSPRYKIIEKRQSVAFWCNPISGHATLYWYQQILGQGPKLLIQFQNNGVVDDSQLPKDRFSAERLKGVDSTLKIQPAKLEDSAVYLCASSLRWAQSYEQYFGPGTRLTVT.

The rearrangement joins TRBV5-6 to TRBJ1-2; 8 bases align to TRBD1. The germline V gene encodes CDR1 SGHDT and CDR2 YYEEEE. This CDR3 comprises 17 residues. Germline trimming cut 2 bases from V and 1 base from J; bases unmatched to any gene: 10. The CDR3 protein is CASSFVGTGSINYGYTF. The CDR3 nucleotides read TGTGCCAGCAGCTTTGTGGGGACAGGAAGCATTAACTATGGCTACACCTTC.

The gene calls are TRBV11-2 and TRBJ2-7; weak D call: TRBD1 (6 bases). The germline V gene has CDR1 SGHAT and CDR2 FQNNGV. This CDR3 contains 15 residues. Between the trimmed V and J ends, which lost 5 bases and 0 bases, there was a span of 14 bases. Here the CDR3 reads CASSVRDTLSYEQYF. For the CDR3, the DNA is TGTGCCAGCAGCGTAAGGGACACACTCTCCTACGAGCAGTACTTC.

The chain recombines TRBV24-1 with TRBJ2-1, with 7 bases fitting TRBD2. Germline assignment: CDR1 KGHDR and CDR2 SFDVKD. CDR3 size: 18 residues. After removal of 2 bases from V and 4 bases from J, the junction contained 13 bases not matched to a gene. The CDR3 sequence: CATSDSKAQRDRYNEQFF. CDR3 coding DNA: TGTGCCACCAGTGATTCCAAGGCTCAGCGGGATAGGTACAATGAGCAGTTCTTC.

CDR3 loop: CASSLGFSGLPDYEQYF. In nucleotides, the CDR3 is TGTGCCAGCAGCTTAGGCTTCAGTGGACTACCCGACTACGAGCAGTACTTC. This sequence joins TRBV13 and TRBJ2-7, with a possible D match to TRBD2 (6 bases). Per the germline V gene, CDR1 is PRHDT and CDR2 is FYEKMQ (reference sequence). There are 17 residues in the CDR3. V lost 0 bases and J 3 bases, leaving 18 bases between the germline ends.